This T cell receptor beta chain was obtained from a study of beta chain features in type 1 diabetes. General study points: The naive, central memory and Treg TCRB repertoires of patients appeared to be more similar to one another than those of healthy donors. The study notes PCR might favor shorter templates equally in patients and controls.

Expressed TCRB transcripts were sequenced, since all the RNA that had been isolated was reverse transcribed. This table comes from immunoSEQ multiplex PCR, and its TCRdb copy is limited to in-frame clones, with some not included. The sample includes about 470,000 clones, 30% seen only once; the top ten take about 0.06%. Sorting that relied on CD45RO/CCR7/CD25/CD127/CD95/CD27 yielded CD4+ naive, central memory, regulatory and stem cell-like memory cells. The CDR3 spans 15 residues. Germline V gene sequence: CDR1 SQVTM, CDR2 ANQGSEA. V lost 2 bases and J lost 0, with 10 bases in between. The sample holds a few counts of this clone. The antigen is undetermined.

The chain uses TRBV29-1 and TRBJ2-2; D gene ambiguous. The specimen sequenced was naive CD4+ T cells from blood. This TCR came from a man in his late teens or twenties in good health. In DNA form, the CDR3 reads TGCAGCGTTGAACGTTACGCCTCGAACACCGGGGAGCTGTTTTTT. Its protein is CSVERYASNTGELFF.